This T cell receptor (beta chain) stems from a study of blood T cells in healthy people across ages. Alongside a J-beta primer mix, a sample-barcoded 5' primer served in a second PCR lasting about 7 to 11 cycles. TCRdb re-derived calls from the 5' RACE reads in MiXCR, one entry per CDR3 protein. The table shows fewer than 950,000 distinct CDR3 sequences, with under 40% occurring only once. The V gene's germline CDR1 is ENHRY and CDR2 SYGVKD. V was clipped by 7 bases and J by 0 bases, with 7 bases between them. This CDR3 spans 13 amino acids. The sequencing input was blood. This sequence originates from a man between 18 and 29 years old in good health. The chain joins TRBV10-3 to TRBJ2-1; D assignment may be TRBD1 or TRBD2 (5 bases each). The CDR3 loop is CAITGSSYNEQFF. DNA for the CDR3: TGTGCCATCACAGGGAGCTCCTACAATGAGCAGTTCTTC.